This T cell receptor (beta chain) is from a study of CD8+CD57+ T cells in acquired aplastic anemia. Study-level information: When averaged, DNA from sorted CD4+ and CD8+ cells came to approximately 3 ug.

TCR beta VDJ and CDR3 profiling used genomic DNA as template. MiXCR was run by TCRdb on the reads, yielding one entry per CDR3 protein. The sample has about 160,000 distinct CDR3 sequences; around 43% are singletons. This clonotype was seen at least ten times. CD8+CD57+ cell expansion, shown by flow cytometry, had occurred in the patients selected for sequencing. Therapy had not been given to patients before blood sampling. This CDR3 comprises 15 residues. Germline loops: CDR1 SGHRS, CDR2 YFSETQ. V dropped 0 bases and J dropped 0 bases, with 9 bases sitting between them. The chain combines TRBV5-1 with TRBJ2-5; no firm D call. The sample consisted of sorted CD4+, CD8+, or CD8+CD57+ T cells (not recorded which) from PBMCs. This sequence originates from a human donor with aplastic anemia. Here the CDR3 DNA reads TGCGCCAGCAGCTTGGACGGCCCGTACCAAGAGACCCAGTACTTC. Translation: CASSLDGPYQETQYF. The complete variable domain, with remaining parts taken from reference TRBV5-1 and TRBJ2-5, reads KAGVTQTPRYLIKTRGQQVTLSCSPISGHRSVSWYQQTPGQGLQFLFEYFSETQRNKGNFPGRFSGRQFSNSRSEMNVSTLELGDSALYLCASSLDGPYQETQYFGPGTRLLVL.